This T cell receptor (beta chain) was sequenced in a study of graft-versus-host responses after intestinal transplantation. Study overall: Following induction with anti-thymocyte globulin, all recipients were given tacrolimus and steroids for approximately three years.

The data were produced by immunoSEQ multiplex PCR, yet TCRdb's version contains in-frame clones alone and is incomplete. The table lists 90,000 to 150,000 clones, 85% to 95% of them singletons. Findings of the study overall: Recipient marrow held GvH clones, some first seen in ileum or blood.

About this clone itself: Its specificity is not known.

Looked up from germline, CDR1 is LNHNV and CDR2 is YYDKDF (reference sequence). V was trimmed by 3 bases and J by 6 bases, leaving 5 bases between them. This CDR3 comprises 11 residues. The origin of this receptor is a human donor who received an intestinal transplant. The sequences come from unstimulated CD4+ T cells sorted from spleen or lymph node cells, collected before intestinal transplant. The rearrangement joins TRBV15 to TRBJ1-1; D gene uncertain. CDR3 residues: CATSRRAEAFF. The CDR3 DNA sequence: TGTGCCACCAGCAGGAGGGCTGAAGCTTTCTTT.